Shown below are 30 T cell receptor beta chains from a single sample sequenced in a study of neurological immune-mediated disorders. A single record per CDR3 protein comes from TCRdb applying MiXCR to the 5' RACE reads. This repertoire shows under 60,000 distinct CDR3 sequences, around 5.3% found once; its top ten account for approximately 1.5%. Material for sequencing was CD4+ T cells from blood. The receptors originated from a woman aged 18 to 35 with multiple sclerosis.

This chain joins TRBV27 and TRBJ1-2; D remains unclear. The CDR3 sequence is 15 residues long. V lost 0 bases to trimming and J lost 0 bases, with 8 bases between them. CDR1 and CDR2 (germline): MNHEY, SMNVEV (reference sequence). CDR3 loop: CASSLSRAANYGYTF. The CDR3, as DNA: TGTGCCAGCAGTTTATCTCGGGCGGCTAACTATGGCTACACCTTC.

This clonotype was recorded at least ten times. The rearrangement uses TRBV11-3 and TRBJ2-5; the match to TRBD2 covers 9 bases. Trimming took 5 bases from V and 3 from J; bases not matched to a gene: 10. The CDR3 loop spans 16 amino acids. Per the germline V gene, CDR1 is SGHNT and CDR2 is YENEEA. The CDR3, as DNA: TGTGCCAGCAGCCGGGGTAGCGGGAGTCTAGAAGAGACCCAGTACTTC. Translation: CASSRGSGSLEETQYF.

As regards this clonotype: A much larger clone lies one base from this, so it may be a read error. The chain combines TRBV7-2 with TRBJ2-3; D uncertain. Looked up from germline, CDR1 is SGHTA and CDR2 is FQGNSA. This CDR3 is 13 amino acids long. V lost 5 bases and J 6 bases, leaving 12 bases between the germline ends. The chain's CDR3 is CASSPSNSDTQYF. The CDR3 DNA sequence: TGTGCCAGCAGCCCAAGTAACTCGGATACGCAGTATTTT.

Ten or more counts support this clonotype. The genes are TRBV20-1 and TRBJ2-1; TRBD2 agrees at 11 bases. Germline assignment: CDR1 DFQATT and CDR2 SNEGSKA (reference sequence). This CDR3 is 18 amino acids long. The J segment lost 4 bases and the V segment lost 0 bases, leaving 11 bases of the junction unmatched. In nucleotides, the CDR3 is TGCAGTGCTAGAGATACGGGTAGCGGGAGGGCTTTTTACAATGAGCAGTTCTTC. It specifies CSARDTGSGRAFYNEQFF.

This clonotype was observed at least ten times. The chain links TRBV20-1 to TRBJ1-1; the D gene is possibly TRBD1 (5 bases). The CDR3 has 13 residues. The V end lost 5 bases, the J end lost 8 bases, and 18 bases lay between the germline ends. Germline V gene sequence: CDR1 DFQATT, CDR2 SNEGSKA (reference sequence). The CDR3 DNA is TGCAGTGCTCAAGCGGGAGACAGAATCGAAGCTTTCTTT. Protein sequence: CSAQAGDRIEAFF.

This clonotype was recorded at least ten times. The chain couples TRBV9 to TRBJ1-4; the match to TRBD1 covers 9 bases. The CDR3 contains 15 residues. V was clipped by 2 bases and J by 7 bases; unmatched bases: 6. The germline V gene has CDR1 SGDLS and CDR2 YYNGEE. The CDR3 sequence: CASSVTGTGPEKLFF. CDR3 sequence (DNA): TGTGCCAGCAGCGTTACCGGGACAGGGCCTGAAAAACTGTTTTTT.

In this sample, this clonotype turned up many times. V usage is TRBV2 and J usage is TRBJ2-3, with D perhaps TRBD2 (5 bases). V lost 7 bases and J lost 2, with 13 bases in between. The CDR3 consists of 14 residues. CDR1 is SNHLY and CDR2 is FYNNEI in the germline V gene. The CDR3 nucleotides are TGTGCCAGCACTGACTACTCGGTCACAGATACGCAGTATTTT. Its protein product is CASTDYSVTDTQYF.

This clonotype appeared many times. The V and J genes are TRBV7-8 and TRBJ2-4; 14 bases are shared with TRBD2. Germline V gene sequence: CDR1 SGHVS, CDR2 FQNEAQ. The V segment lost 1 base and the J segment 1 base; nucleotides outside the gene matches: 6. The CDR3 spans 19 residues. CDR3 sequence reads: CASSLVGLAGGFAKNIQYF. In DNA form, the CDR3 reads TGTGCCAGCAGCTTAGTAGGACTAGCGGGAGGTTTCGCCAAAAACATTCAGTACTTC. The whole variable domain, remainder taken from reference TRBV7-8 and TRBJ2-4, is GAGVSQSPRYKVAKRGQDVALRCDPISGHVSLFWYQQALGQGPEFLTYFQNEAQLDKSGLPSDRFFAERPEGSVSTLKIQRTQQEDSAVYLCASSLVGLAGGFAKNIQYFGAGTRLSVL.

This clonotype was counted many times. The chain uses TRBV20-1 and TRBJ1-2; 9 bases fit TRBD1. Losses at the gene ends were 4 bases for V and 8 bases for J; bases not matched to a gene: 11. The germline V gene has CDR1 DFQATT and CDR2 SNEGSKA (reference sequence). The CDR3 has 14 amino acids. CDR3 amino acids: CSATEDRGARGYTF. In nucleotides, the CDR3 is TGCAGTGCTACGGAGGACAGGGGTGCGAGAGGCTACACCTTC.

Many counts were recorded for this clonotype. The gene calls are TRBV18 and TRBJ1-2; TRBD1 aligns across 9 bases. This CDR3 has 15 amino acids. Germline V gives CDR1 KGHSH, CDR2 LQKENI. Losses at the gene ends were 1 base for V and 6 bases for J; bases not matched to a gene: 6. CDR3 sequence (DNA): TGTGCCAGCTCACCACTCTCGGACAGGGGACATGGCTACACCTTC. Translated: CASSPLSDRGHGYTF.

The table lists this clonotype with many counts. The J gene is TRBJ1-1, the V gene TRBV20-1; weak D call: TRBD1 (6 bases). V gave up 3 bases and J gave up 3 bases, with 14 bases separating them. CDR1 DFQATT and CDR2 SNEGSKA come from the germline V gene (reference sequence). The CDR3 sequence is 14 residues long. CDR3 sequence (DNA): TGCAGTGCTAGCCCAGGGGCTTCATACACTGAAGCTTTCTTT. Encoded protein: CSASPGASYTEAFF.

This rearrangement joins TRBV5-4 to TRBJ2-6, with 8 bases identical to TRBD1. The CDR3 runs 18 residues. Germline-derived CDR1 and CDR2 are SGHNT and YYREEE (reference sequence). V gave up 4 bases and J gave up 0 bases; unmatched junction bases: 9. The CDR3 is CASSVPGQAFSGANVLTF. In DNA form, the CDR3 reads TGTGCCAGCAGCGTACCGGGACAGGCGTTCTCTGGGGCCAACGTCCTGACTTTC. Full variable domain (rest looked up from reference TRBV5-4 and TRBJ2-6): ETGVTQSPTHLIKTRGQQVTLRCSSQSGHNTVSWYQQALGQGPQFIFQYYREEENGRGNFPPRFSGLQFPNYSSELNVNALELDDSALYLCASSVPGQAFSGANVLTFGAGSRLTVL.

This clonotype occurred many times. The CDR3 DNA reads TGTGCCAGCAGCTTGGCCGGCATAAAGTCCAACTATGGCTACACCTTC. This codes for CASSLAGIKSNYGYTF. The V gene is TRBV5-5, the J gene TRBJ1-2; D remains ambiguous. V lost 0 bases and J 2 bases, leaving 14 bases between the germline ends. Germline loops: CDR1 SGHKS, CDR2 YYEKEE (reference sequence). This CDR3 has 16 amino acids. Complete variable domain (other parts from reference TRBV5-5 and TRBJ1-2): DAGVTQSPTHLIKTRGQQVTLRCSPISGHKSVSWYQQVLGQGPQFIFQYYEKEERGRGNFPDRFSARQFPNYSSELNVNALLLGDSALYLCASSLAGIKSNYGYTFGSGTRLTVV.

The CDR3 sequence: CATEASSYNEQFF. The CDR3 nucleotides read TGTGCCACCGAGGCCAGCTCCTACAATGAGCAGTTCTTC. This chain uses TRBV24-1 with TRBJ2-1; unclear D gene. The ends were cut back, 9 bases at V and 0 bases at J, with 8 bases in the middle. There are 13 residues in the CDR3. Germline loops: CDR1 KGHDR, CDR2 SFDVKD.

In this sample, this clonotype turned up many times. The chain combines TRBV11-3 with TRBJ1-5; D call uncertain. The CDR3 is made up of 18 amino acids. CDR1 and CDR2 (germline): SGHNT, YENEEA. V was shortened by 2 bases and J by 2 bases, with 19 bases between the two germline ends. The CDR3 protein is CASSLRARNDRGNQPQHF. DNA of the CDR3: TGTGCCAGCAGCTTACGCGCTCGGAATGACCGAGGCAATCAGCCCCAGCATTTT.

The sample holds many counts of this clonotype. The chain combines TRBV7-2 with TRBJ1-5; D is perhaps TRBD1 (5 bases). V was clipped by 5 bases and J by 1 base, with 9 bases between them. This CDR3 comprises 14 residues. Germline assignment: CDR1 SGHTA and CDR2 FQGNSA. The CDR3 sequence: CASSPRDSNQPQHF. The CDR3 DNA reads TGTGCCAGCAGCCCTCGGGACAGCAATCAGCCCCAGCATTTT.

This clonotype was counted at least ten times. The chain uses TRBV12-3 or TRBV12-4 and TRBJ1-1; no firm D call. Between the trimmed V and J ends, which lost 6 bases and 1 base, there was a span of 9 bases. The CDR3 is 13 residues long. The CDR3, as DNA: TGTGCCAGCAGGATACAGCAGAACACTGAAGCTTTCTTT. This gives the protein CASRIQQNTEAFF.

Many counts were recorded for this clonotype. The chain employs TRBV5-1 and TRBJ1-2, with a weak D call TRBD1 (5 bases). CDR1 SGHRS and CDR2 YFSETQ come from the germline V gene. This CDR3 is 13 amino acids long. Deletions cut 0 bases from V and 3 bases from J, with 6 bases between. The CDR3 DNA follows: TGCGCCAGCAGCTTGGAAGGGGACTATGGCTACACCTTC. Translating gives CASSLEGDYGYTF. Filled out from reference TRBV5-1 and TRBJ1-2, the complete variable domain reads KAGVTQTPRYLIKTRGQQVTLSCSPISGHRSVSWYQQTPGQGLQFLFEYFSETQRNKGNFPGRFSGRQFSNSRSEMNVSTLELGDSALYLCASSLEGDYGYTFGSGTRLTVV.

This clonotype was seen repeatedly, ten times or more. The CDR3 nucleotides are TGTGCCATAGGGACAGGGGGCTATCAGCCCCAGCATTTT. The encoded protein is CAIGTGGYQPQHF. This chain links TRBV10-3 with TRBJ1-5; the match to TRBD1 covers 12 bases. CDR1 is ENHRY and CDR2 is SYGVKD in the germline V gene. V shed 9 bases and J 5 bases; nucleotides not matched to a gene: 2. CDR3 size: 13 residues.

This clonotype was counted ten times or more. V and J are TRBV20-1 and TRBJ1-2, with 11 bases identical to TRBD1. This CDR3 spans 13 amino acids. After removal of 6 bases from V and 2 bases from J, the junction contained 2 bases not matched to a gene. CDR1 is DFQATT and CDR2 is SNEGSKA in the germline V gene (reference sequence). DNA of the CDR3: TGCAGTGCAGGGACAGGGGGGAACTATGGCTACACCTTC. This encodes CSAGTGGNYGYTF.

Notes on this clonotype: At one end, the junction sequence differs from germline, possibly due to a read error. The J gene is TRBJ2-3, the V gene TRBV24-1; the D gene is possibly TRBD2 (5 bases). The CDR3 is 15 residues long. Germline-derived CDR1 and CDR2 are KGHDR and SFDVKD. The CDR3 is CATIDPRTPADTQYF. As DNA, the CDR3 is TGTGCCACCATTGATCCCCGGACTCCCGCAGATACGCAGTATTTT.

This clonotype was picked up many times. The chain recombines TRBV6-5 with TRBJ2-5; 10 positions match TRBD2. V lost 8 bases to trimming and J lost 7 bases; unmatched junction nucleotides: 7. Germline CDR1 is MNHEY and CDR2 is SVGAGI. This CDR3 is built from 13 residues. The CDR3 DNA sequence: TGTGCCAGCCAATCTTCTAGCGGGGGGACCCAGTACTTC. Translated, it gives CASQSSSGGTQYF.

This clonotype was seen many times. This chain joins TRBV7-2 and TRBJ2-5; no reliable D call. Looked up from germline, CDR1 is SGHTA and CDR2 is FQGNSA. There are 15 residues in the CDR3. V lost 5 bases and J lost 6, with 19 bases in between. The CDR3 protein is CASSPRNLGLKTQYF. The CDR3 nucleotides are TGTGCCAGCAGCCCGAGGAACCTAGGTCTAAAGACCCAGTACTTC.

There are many counts of this clonotype. The J gene is TRBJ2-7, the V gene TRBV5-1; 9 nucleotides align to TRBD2. CDR1 is SGHRS and CDR2 is YFSETQ in the germline V gene. The trim removed 2 bases at V and 0 bases at J, leaving 0 bases unmatched. The CDR3 covers 14 residues. In nucleotides, the CDR3 is TGCGCCAGCAGCTTTAGCGGGAGCTCCTACGAGCAGTACGTC. The encoded protein is CASSFSGSSYEQYV.

The sample holds many counts of this clonotype. The chain combines TRBV7-9 with TRBJ2-1, with TRBD2 identical over 7 bases. CDR1 and CDR2 (germline): SEHNR, FQNEAQ (reference sequence). V was clipped by 5 bases and J by 8 bases; unmatched bases: 12. The CDR3 has 15 residues. As DNA, the CDR3 is TGTGCCAGCAGCCGACGTTTGCGGGAGAGTGATGAGCAGTTCTTC. This translates into CASSRRLRESDEQFF.

V gene TRBV30 combines with J gene TRBJ1-2; D remains ambiguous. V lost 3 bases and J lost 7, with 15 bases in between. This CDR3 comprises 13 residues. The V gene's germline CDR1 is GTSNPN and CDR2 SVGIG (reference sequence). As DNA, the CDR3 is TGTGCCTGGAGCGCCCAGTCCCGAGGTGGCTACACCTTC. Translation gives CAWSAQSRGGYTF.

This clonotype was detected many times. CDR3 bases: TGCGCCAGCAGCTTGGGTGGGGCGGTAGCCACTGAAGCTTTCTTT. It codes for CASSLGGAVATEAFF. The rearrangement links TRBV5-1 to TRBJ1-1, with D perhaps matching TRBD1 (5 bases). CDR1 is SGHRS, CDR2 YFSETQ, per germline. Trimming removed 0 bases at V and 4 bases at J, with 13 bases between. This CDR3 is 15 amino acids long.

This clonotype has ten or more counts. CDR3 DNA sequence: TGCAGTGCTAGAGCGGCAGGGGGCTCTGGGGCCAACGTCCTGACTTTC. Its translation is CSARAAGGSGANVLTF. The chain uses TRBV20-1 and TRBJ2-6; 7 nucleotides match TRBD1. The CDR3 is 16 residues long. V trimming: 1 base; J trimming: 0 bases; junction bases outside the gene matches: 3. Germline-derived CDR1 and CDR2 are DFQATT and SNEGSKA (reference sequence).

This clonotype was seen ten or more times. V usage is TRBV10-3 and J usage is TRBJ2-4; 9 bases align to TRBD2. Trimming removed 3 bases from V and 7 bases from J; junction bases left unmatched: 10. The CDR3 runs to 16 residues. Per germline, CDR1 ENHRY and CDR2 SYGVKD. The CDR3 nucleotides are TGTGCCATCAGTGATTTTTCCGGTGCGGGGGGGAACATTCAGTACTTC. Amino acids: CAISDFSGAGGNIQYF.

This clonotype showed up many times. V and J are TRBV16 and TRBJ1-5, with unresolved D. The CDR3 contains 17 residues. Germline-derived CDR1 and CDR2 are KGHSY and FQNENV. V lost 1 base to trimming and J lost 6 bases, with 19 bases between them. The CDR3 is CASSQLAEGPGSQPQHF. The CDR3 coding sequence is TGTGCCAGCAGCCAATTGGCCGAGGGCCCCGGTAGTCAGCCCCAGCATTTT.